These 10 T cell receptor beta chains share one sample of origin, sequenced in a study of T cell clonality in common variable immunodeficiency. The data were produced by immunoSEQ multiplex PCR, yet TCRdb's version contains in-frame clones alone and is incomplete. Recorded here are approximately 81,000 clones, none singletons. Sequencing was carried out using peripheral blood mononuclear cells. These receptors came from a person aged 18 to 70 in good health.

This clone was found many times. The read gets to within 3 residues of the CDR3 end, and the germline J gene fills in the rest. The chain has TRBV5-5 and TRBJ2-7; 10 bases map to TRBD2. V lost 6 bases, J lost 4 bases, and 7 bases stayed unmatched. The CDR3 sequence is 14 residues long. Per germline, CDR1 SGHKS and CDR2 YYEKEE (reference sequence). This CDR3 reads CASTPAGGSYEQYF. The sequenced CDR3 bases are TGTGCCAGCACCCCAGCGGGAGGGTCGTACGAG.

This clone was observed many times. Read sequence stops 3 residues before the CDR3 end, and the germline J gene provides the missing end. The chain links TRBV7-2 to TRBJ1-2; TRBD1 aligns across 8 bases. Germline lookup yields CDR1 SGHTA and CDR2 FQGNSA. This CDR3 spans 14 amino acids. CDR3 bases read: TGTGCCAGCAGCTTAACAGGACAGGGAAGCGGC. It specifies CASSLTGQGSG. The CDR3 as a whole reads CASSLTGQGSGYTF.

This clone was recorded many times. The read stops 3 residues short of the end of the CDR3; the missing end is completed from the germline J gene. This chain connects TRBV14 to TRBJ1-5; 8 bases fit TRBD1. This CDR3 comprises 18 residues. Losses at the gene ends were 0 bases for V and 3 bases for J; bases not matched to a gene: 10. Germline V lookup: CDR1 SGHDN, CDR2 FVKESK. CDR3 DNA (partial): TGTGCCAGCAGCCAAGATCTGGAGAGACAGGGGTACAATCAGCCC. It codes for CASSQDLERQGYNQP. The full CDR3 protein is CASSQDLERQGYNQPQHF.

This clone was detected ten times or more. The read halts 3 residues ahead of the CDR3 end, with the missing end drawn from the germline J gene. V usage is TRBV29-1 and J usage is TRBJ2-4, with a weak D call TRBD1 (5 bases). This CDR3 has 11 residues. Germline assignment: CDR1 SQVTM and CDR2 ANQGSEA. This CDR3 reads CSAVLGHDQYF. The CDR3 DNA, read in part, is TGCAGCGCGGTCCTCGGACATGAT.

This clone was seen many times. The CDR3 extends 3 residues past the end of the read, so its final part is completed from the germline J gene. The chain employs TRBV20-1 and TRBJ1-1, with 7 bases fitting TRBD1. The CDR3 is 13 residues long. Per the germline V gene, CDR1 is DFQATT and CDR2 is SNEGSKA (reference sequence). The J segment lost 4 bases and the V segment lost 2 bases, leaving 4 bases of the junction unmatched. CDR3 protein: CSARKGQLTEAFF. CDR3 bases read: TGCAGTGCTAGAAAGGGACAGCTCACTGAA.

This clone was observed a few times. The CDR3 end falls 3 residues outside the read, so it is completed with the germline J gene. V is TRBV10-3 and J is TRBJ2-7; D is unresolved. Germline loops: CDR1 ENHRY, CDR2 SYGVKD. The CDR3 length is 11 residues. Trimming shortened V by 3 bases and J by 3 bases, and 3 bases separated the two germline ends. CDR3 DNA, as far as it was read: TGTGCCATCAGTGAACTCTACGAG. Amino acids: CAISELYE. The complete CDR3 protein is CAISELYEQYF.

This clone appeared many times. The read comes to an end 3 residues before the CDR3 does, leaving the germline J gene to fill in the end. The chain recombines TRBV6-2 or TRBV6-3 with TRBJ1-1; 9 nucleotides agree with TRBD1. Trimming took 0 bases from V and 6 from J; bases not matched to a gene: 8. Germline V gives CDR1 MNHEY, CDR2 SVGEGT. This CDR3 has 16 amino acids. CDR3: CASSYSAGTGPAEAFF. CDR3 DNA, as far as it was read: TGTGCCAGCAGTTACTCCGCCGGGACAGGGCCGGCTGAA.

This clone has at least ten counts. The CDR3 bases that were read are TGTGCCAGCAGAGGACTAGCGGGAGCCTTAATACGTGAG. Protein product: CASRGLAGALIRE. In full, the CDR3 reads CASRGLAGALIREQFF. The chain combines TRBV12-3 or TRBV12-4 with TRBJ2-1, with 13 bases matching TRBD2. The missing CDR3 end, 3 residues past where the read stops, is filled in from the germline J gene. This CDR3 contains 16 residues. Trimming cost V 6 bases and J 9 bases; bases outside gene matches: 11.

This clone was recorded many times. The CDR3 is cut off 3 residues early in the read; its end comes from the germline J gene. This chain connects TRBV5-4 to TRBJ2-2; no clear D gene. The CDR3 is made up of 15 amino acids. The ends were cut back, 2 bases at V and 1 base at J, with 9 bases in the middle. Germline V gene lookup returns CDR1 SGHNT and CDR2 YYREEE (reference sequence). Incomplete CDR3 DNA: TGTGCCAGCAGCTTTGCGGCCAAGAACACCGGGGAG. Translation gives CASSFAAKNTGE. The whole CDR3 sequence reads CASSFAAKNTGELFF.

This clone was observed at least ten times. The read gets to within 3 residues of the CDR3 end, and the germline J gene fills in the rest. The chain links TRBV6-4 to TRBJ2-1; 7 bases match TRBD2. The CDR3 length is 12 residues. CDR1 MRHNA and CDR2 SNTAGT come from the germline V gene. V dropped 8 bases and J dropped 7; count of bases not matched to a gene: 5. CDR3 DNA, as far as it was read: TGTGCCAGCGCTAGGGAGGGGAATGAG. As protein: CASAREGNE. The CDR3 in full is CASAREGNEQFF.